This entry features one TCR beta chain sequence. These data originate in a study of blood T cell repertoires in COVID-19. Study details: The study drew acute and convalescent COVID-19 samples from the United States, Italy and Spain. T cells, B-cell-depleted T cells, or PBMCs provided the cDNA or gDNA that served as material.

In the authors' workflow: The assay estimated nucleated cells by amplifying reference gene primers. TCRdb's table, derived via immunoSEQ multiplex PCR, lists solely in-frame clones and lacks some. V and J calls and clone size are those listed in that table; D and trimming were worked out from the DNA. The top ten hold roughly 1.4% of the sample, which has approximately 410,000 clones, roughly 90% seen once. The germline gives CDR1 SGHRS, CDR2 YFSETQ. V dropped 3 bases and J dropped 0; count of bases not matched to a gene: 5. This CDR3 comprises 18 residues. V gene TRBV5-1 combines with J gene TRBJ2-6, with TRBD1 matching over 11 bases. The receptor's source is a woman in her twenties or thirties with active or convalescent COVID-19. Source material: peripheral blood. Written as DNA, the CDR3 is TGCGCCAGCAGCTCTTGGACAGGGGGCAGCTCTGGGGCCAACGTCCTGACTTTC. Amino acids: CASSSWTGGSSGANVLTF.